Each of the 24 T cell receptor beta chains below was sequenced from the same sample in a study of cytomegalovirus exposure and HLA in healthy donors (dated by TCRdb to about 2017). The library was generated by the immunoSEQ multiplex PCR assay. The source is immuneACCESS, and TCRdb retained only in-frame sequences with V and J called. Part of the clones is not carried over; for the studies checked, unresolved V genes explain less than half of this, and the remainder is unexplained. The sample includes nearly 200,000 clones, with about 79% observed a single time. Roughly 13% of the sample belongs to the ten largest clones. Sequencing used PBMCs. Receptors originate from a woman in her twenties or thirties in good health and CMV-seropositive.

The chain combines TRBV18 with TRBJ1-2; D gene uncertain. V lost 1 base and J lost 7, with 7 bases in between. Germline CDR1 reads KGHSH; CDR2 reads LQKENI. This CDR3 region has 12 residues. DNA of the CDR3: TGTGCCAGCTCACCACGCGGTCTTGGCTACACCTTC. Protein product: CASSPRGLGYTF. Variable domain in full (rest from reference TRBV18 and TRBJ1-2): NAGVMQNPRHLVRRRGQEARLRCSPMKGHSHVYWYRQLPEEGLKFMVYLQKENIIDESGMPKERFSAEFPKEGPSILRIQQVVRGDSAAYFCASSPRGLGYTFGSGTRLTVV.

The CDR3 DNA reads TGTGCCAGCAGTCCTAGGACAGGGAGGGATGAAAAACTGTTTTTT. Translated: CASSPRTGRDEKLFF. The rearrangement uses TRBV28 and TRBJ1-4; 8 bases are a match to TRBD1. The J segment lost 6 bases and the V segment lost 5 bases, leaving 8 bases of the junction unmatched. Per germline, CDR1 MDHEN and CDR2 SYDVKM. The CDR3 has 15 amino acids.

This rearrangement joins TRBV18 to TRBJ1-1, with a possible D match to TRBD1 (6 bases). The V end lost 1 base, the J end lost 1 base, and 13 bases lay between the germline ends. CDR3 length: 16 amino acids. The V gene's germline CDR1 is KGHSH and CDR2 LQKENI. CDR3 region: CASSPLTPGQNTEAFF. CDR3 DNA sequence: TGTGCCAGCTCACCACTCACACCGGGACAGAACACTGAAGCTTTCTTT. The full variable domain, rest sourced from reference TRBV18 and TRBJ1-1, is NAGVMQNPRHLVRRRGQEARLRCSPMKGHSHVYWYRQLPEEGLKFMVYLQKENIIDESGMPKERFSAEFPKEGPSILRIQQVVRGDSAAYFCASSPLTPGQNTEAFFGQGTRLTVV.

CDR3 bases: TGTGCCAGCAGCGTCGCCTCCCAGGGTAATGAGCAGTTCTTC. Its translation: CASSVASQGNEQFF. The gene calls are TRBV9 and TRBJ2-1; TRBD1 might be the D (5 bases). Per germline, CDR1 SGDLS and CDR2 YYNGEE. The CDR3 extends over 14 amino acids. V lost 2 bases, J lost 7 bases, and 13 bases lay in between.

The chain couples TRBV6-1 to TRBJ1-5, with 10 positions matching TRBD1. J lost 3 bases, V lost 3 bases, and 2 bases had no gene match. The length of the CDR3 is 15 residues. Germline V gene sequence: CDR1 MNHNS, CDR2 SASEGT. The CDR3 loop reads CASSEGQGINQPQHF. CDR3 coding DNA: TGTGCCAGCAGTGAGGGACAGGGGATCAATCAGCCCCAGCATTTT.

The chain recombines TRBV4-1 with TRBJ2-5; 7 bases align to TRBD1. V shed 1 base, J shed 4 bases, and the junction held 6 bases outside the gene matches. This CDR3 has 15 amino acids. The germline CDR1 and CDR2 sequences are MGHRA and YSYEKL. This CDR3 reads CASSQAGSGGETQYF. The CDR3 region has the DNA TGCGCCAGCAGCCAAGCCGGTTCAGGGGGAGAGACCCAGTACTTC.

Remarks on this clone: The junction shows a germline mismatch at one end, possibly a read error. The genes are TRBV6-5 and TRBJ2-2; D ambiguous. Germline V lookup: CDR1 MNHEY, CDR2 SVGAGI. This CDR3 is 16 amino acids long. The DNA for the CDR3 is TGTGCCAGCAATTACCCCCGCGTCGCGAACACCGGGGAGCTGTTTTTT. This gives the protein CASNYPRVANTGELFF.

This sequence joins TRBV5-6 and TRBJ2-7; 12 bases agree with TRBD2. V lost 4 bases, J lost 5 bases, and 16 bases stayed unmatched. The CDR3 length is 18 residues. CDR1 is SGHDT and CDR2 is YYEEEE in the germline V gene. The CDR3: CASSPQTSGRSIPNEQYF. The CDR3 nucleotides are TGTGCCAGCAGCCCCCAGACTAGCGGGAGAAGTATCCCGAACGAGCAGTACTTC.

The chain carries TRBV29-1 and TRBJ1-2; D perhaps matches TRBD1 (6 bases). This CDR3 region has 13 residues. Germline CDR1 reads SQVTM; CDR2 reads ANQGSEA. The V gene lost 0 bases and the J gene lost 7 bases, with 12 bases spanning the gap. The CDR3 sequence: CSVEDRVGGGYTF. CDR3 sequence (DNA): TGCAGCGTTGAAGATCGCGTAGGGGGTGGCTACACCTTC.

V gene TRBV6-1 combines with J gene TRBJ2-2; maybe TRBD1 (6 bases). Trimming pared 4 bases from V and 7 bases from J, leaving 19 bases between. Germline loops: CDR1 MNHNS, CDR2 SASEGT. The CDR3 runs to 16 residues. The CDR3 bases are TGTGCCAGCAGTGGAGGATGGGGGCGCAGGGTCGGGGAGCTGTTTTTT. Its protein product is CASSGGWGRRVGELFF.

J is TRBJ1-1 and V is TRBV6-1; possibly TRBD1 for D (6 bases). CDR1 MNHNS and CDR2 SASEGT come from the germline V gene. This CDR3 is 15 amino acids long. V dropped 6 bases and J dropped 0 bases, with 14 bases sitting between them. This CDR3 reads CASRTRGRLNTEAFF. The CDR3 DNA reads as TGTGCCAGCAGGACCAGGGGCAGGCTGAACACTGAAGCTTTCTTT.

This chain connects TRBV18 to TRBJ2-1, with D tentatively TRBD1 (5 bases). CDR1 is KGHSH, CDR2 LQKENI, per germline. V was shortened by 4 bases and J by 0 bases, with 13 bases between the two germline ends. The CDR3 loop spans 16 amino acids. CDR3 nucleotide sequence: TGTGCCAGCTCACAACAGGCCCCGAGCTCCTACAATGAGCAGTTCTTC. It translates to CASSQQAPSSYNEQFF.

V and J are TRBV4-2 and TRBJ2-1; no definite D call. The CDR3 runs to 15 residues. CDR1 is LGHNA and CDR2 is YNFKEQ in the germline V gene. The V end lost 1 base, the J end lost 8 bases, and 15 bases lay between the germline ends. In DNA form, the CDR3 reads TGTGCCAGCAGCCAAGCCACGACAACCTCGGATGAGCAGTTCTTC. Amino acids: CASSQATTTSDEQFF.

The chain combines TRBV4-1 with TRBJ2-7, with 7 nucleotides matching TRBD2. Per the germline V gene, CDR1 is MGHRA and CDR2 is YSYEKL. Trimming removed 1 base from V and 1 base from J; junction bases left unmatched: 4. This CDR3 has 15 amino acids. The CDR3 sequence: CASSQAGTKSYEQYF. CDR3 in DNA: TGCGCCAGCAGCCAAGCCGGGACTAAATCCTACGAGCAGTACTTC.

CDR3 sequence reads: CASSDYKDRARVGYEQYF. The CDR3 coding sequence is TGTGCCAGCAGTGACTACAAGGACAGGGCGAGAGTGGGGTACGAGCAGTACTTC. This rearrangement joins TRBV6-4 to TRBJ2-7, with TRBD1 matching 8 bases. The V and J ends lost 1 base and 4 bases, in that order; junction bases with no gene match: 15. The CDR3 contains 18 residues. Germline lookup yields CDR1 MRHNA and CDR2 SNTAGT.

The chain links TRBV7-2 to TRBJ1-3, with D perhaps TRBD1 (6 bases). Germline V gene sequence: CDR1 SGHTA, CDR2 FQGNSA. V was clipped by 5 bases and J by 4 bases, with 12 bases between them. There are 14 residues in the CDR3. The CDR3 spells CASSQQGRGNTIYF. The CDR3 DNA follows: TGTGCCAGCAGCCAACAGGGAAGAGGAAACACCATATATTTT.

V usage is TRBV5-4 and J usage is TRBJ2-1; a possible D gene is TRBD1 (6 bases). The CDR3 contains 18 residues. Trimming left V 2 bases short and J 5 bases short, with 23 bases between. Germline V gene lookup returns CDR1 SGHNT and CDR2 YYREEE (reference sequence). Written as DNA, the CDR3 is TGTGCCAGCAGCTTAACTTTATTTCCCGCGACAGGTAACAATGAGCAGTTCTTC. Encoded protein: CASSLTLFPATGNNEQFF.

The V call is TRBV4-1, the J call TRBJ1-3, with 9 nucleotides matching TRBD1. V was pared by 6 bases and J by 7 bases, with 10 bases of the junction left unmatched. CDR3 length: 15 residues. Germline values: CDR1 MGHRA, CDR2 YSYEKL. CDR3 region: CASRQPGTGQNTIYF. As DNA, the CDR3 is TGCGCCAGCAGACAACCCGGGACAGGGCAGAACACCATATATTTT.

The chain links TRBV28 to TRBJ2-5; the match to TRBD2 covers 9 bases. The CDR3 is 15 amino acids. The germline V gene has CDR1 MDHEN and CDR2 SYDVKM. V was clipped by 6 bases and J by 2 bases; unmatched bases: 7. The chain's CDR3 is CASRSRSGGQETQYF. As DNA, the CDR3 is TGTGCCAGCAGATCAAGGAGCGGGGGGCAAGAGACCCAGTACTTC.

The rearrangement links TRBV27 to TRBJ2-3; D might be TRBD2 (5 bases). This CDR3 spans 13 amino acids. The V gene's germline CDR1 is MNHEY and CDR2 SMNVEV (reference sequence). The V end lost 4 bases, the J end lost 4 bases, and 9 bases lay between the germline ends. Here the CDR3 DNA reads TGTGCCAGCAGTTCCACCGGGGCAGATACGCAGTATTTT. This translates into CASSSTGADTQYF.

The chain uses TRBV5-6 and TRBJ2-2; TRBD1 is a possible D gene (6 bases). Trimming left V 1 base short and J 4 bases short, with 14 bases between. CDR1 is SGHDT, CDR2 YYEEEE, per germline. The CDR3 is made up of 16 amino acids. The CDR3 region is CASSLIKPGVTGELFF. In DNA form, the CDR3 reads TGTGCCAGCAGCTTGATTAAACCAGGGGTCACCGGGGAGCTGTTTTTT.

The CDR3 bases are TGTGCCAGCGACCTTACGCGACAGGGCTCCTACAATGAGCAGTTCTTC. Protein sequence: CASDLTRQGSYNEQFF. V is TRBV28 and J is TRBJ2-1, with 7 bases matching TRBD1. This CDR3 region has 16 residues. The J segment lost 0 bases and the V segment lost 8 bases, leaving 10 bases of the junction unmatched. Germline V gene sequence: CDR1 MDHEN, CDR2 SYDVKM.

V and J are TRBV2 and TRBJ1-2; D gene ambiguous. The CDR3 runs to 14 residues. Germline CDR1 reads SNHLY; CDR2 reads FYNNEI. Trimming took off 2 bases at V and 4 bases at J, with 11 bases between the two ends. The DNA for the CDR3 is TGTGCCAGCAGTGAATCGGGGTCCTTCTATGGCTACACCTTC. Translating gives CASSESGSFYGYTF.

The V and J genes are TRBV15 and TRBJ1-2; possibly TRBD1 for D (5 bases). This CDR3 is 13 amino acids long. Germline CDR1 LNHNV, CDR2 YYDKDF (reference sequence). Trimming removed 5 bases at V and 5 bases at J, with 12 bases between. The chain's CDR3 is CATSGGAAYGYTF. DNA of the CDR3: TGTGCCACCAGCGGCGGGGCTGCGTATGGCTACACCTTC.